This T cell receptor beta chain was retrieved from a study of T cell responses to AZD1222 COVID-19 vaccine. Points from the study as a whole: With dominance at 160-218 and 743-854, vaccine-associated CD4 TCRs spanned spike. Unmutated variant regions reportedly attract nearly half of all spike-specific TCRs.

The germline gives CDR1 MNHNY, CDR2 SVGAGI (reference sequence). Between the trimmed V and J ends, which lost 3 bases and 0 bases, there was a span of 5 bases. This CDR3 contains 13 residues. Comment on this clone: Antigen specificity is unknown.

Second doses at about 4 or about 12 weeks were pooled. Sequenced by immunoSEQ multiplex PCR; TCRdb stores in-frame clones only, minus some. The sample consists of roughly 99,000 clones, more than 85% of them appearing once. This material consisted of peripheral blood, taken 28 days after the second AZD1222 dose. The TCR comes from an adult who received the AZD1222 COVID-19 vaccine. The rearrangement joins TRBV6-6 to TRBJ1-2; no clear D. DNA of the CDR3: TGTGCCAGCAGTTATGTAGCTAACTATGGCTACACCTTC. It translates to CASSYVANYGYTF.